These 3 T cell receptor beta chains were all obtained from the same sample, sequenced in a study of blood T cell repertoires in COVID-19. TCRdb's table, derived via immunoSEQ multiplex PCR, lists solely in-frame clones and lacks some. The sample yields 90,000 to 120,000 clones, about 80% seen once. Sequencing input: peripheral blood. The receptors here all came from an older woman with acute or convalescent COVID-19.

The chain links TRBV11-3 to TRBJ2-3; weak D call: TRBD2 (5 bases). Germline-derived CDR1 and CDR2 are SGHNT and YENEEA. The CDR3 consists of 15 residues. V lost 5 bases, J lost 0 bases, and 12 bases lay in between. CDR3 DNA: TGTGCCAGCAGCCCAGGACTGACTAGCACAGATACGCAGTATTTT. Its translation is CASSPGLTSTDTQYF.

V usage is TRBV5-4 and J usage is TRBJ2-3, with 10 bases matching TRBD2. Germline CDR1 SGHNT, CDR2 YYREEE (reference sequence). The CDR3 runs to 15 residues. After removal of 4 bases from V and 7 bases from J, the junction contained 9 bases not matched to a gene. CDR3 sequence (DNA): TGTGCCAGCAGCCCTAAGAGCGGGGGGGCATATACGCAGTATTTT. Its translation: CASSPKSGGAYTQYF.

The CDR3 reads CASSFRASGPWEQYF. Written as DNA, the CDR3 is TGTGCCAGCAGCTTCCGGGCTAGCGGACCCTGGGAGCAGTACTTC. The chain combines TRBV11-2 with TRBJ2-7; 7 bases map to TRBD2. Trimming at V came to 3 bases and at J to 7 bases, leaving 12 bases not matched to a gene. The CDR3 is made up of 15 amino acids. Germline loops: CDR1 SGHAT, CDR2 FQNNGV.